A single T cell receptor beta chain is shown here with its context. Its specificity is unknown. These data are taken from a study of T cell responses to AZD1222 COVID-19 vaccine. Study findings and constraints: Seropositive status at baseline applied to only six AZD1222 recipients. Sampling captured repertoires only after the peak T cell response. Possibly, clonal diversity was underestimated; donors were largely white British and included more females.

Profiled with immunoSEQ multiplex PCR; TCRdb holds only in-frame clones, not every one. The sample consists of about 160,000 clones, about nine tenths of them appearing once. The V gene's germline CDR1 is SGHVS and CDR2 FNYEAQ. Deletions cut 5 bases from V and 3 bases from J, with 19 bases between. The CDR3 length is 17 residues. Pooled in the analysis were second doses at about 4 or about 12 weeks. The rearrangement joins TRBV7-6 to TRBJ2-2; perhaps TRBD2 as D (6 bases). The receptor comes from an adult who received the AZD1222 COVID-19 vaccine. Sequencing used peripheral blood, obtained 28 days after the second AZD1222 dose. CDR3 sequence: CASSTARGEADTGELFF. CDR3 in DNA: TGTGCCAGCAGCACCGCGCGCGGGGAGGCGGACACCGGGGAGCTGTTTTTT.